Listed here are 18 T cell receptor beta chains from one sample, sequenced in a study of cytomegalovirus exposure and HLA in healthy donors. The study ran its PCR with 60 Vbeta and 13 Jbeta primers. Generated by immunoSEQ multiplex PCR, the TCRdb table keeps only in-frame clones and is missing some. Of around 130,000 clones listed, 65% to 90% are singletons. The source material was PBMCs. The receptor source for this set is a man between 18 and 35 years old in good health and CMV-seronegative.

This clone was seen a single time. The J gene is TRBJ1-5, the V gene TRBV10-3; no reliable D call. CDR1 is ENHRY and CDR2 is SYGVKD in the germline V gene. The CDR3 sequence is 15 residues long. Trimming stripped 11 bases from V and 4 bases from J, with 21 bases between. CDR3 residues: CASQPSHAGNQPQHF. The DNA for the CDR3 is TGTGCCTCTCAGCCGTCTCATGCCGGGAATCAGCCCCAGCATTTT.

The V gene is TRBV2, the J gene TRBJ1-1, with 11 bases identical to TRBD1. The germline V gene encodes CDR1 SNHLY and CDR2 FYNNEI. The CDR3 is 18 residues long. J gave up 6 bases and V 4 bases, and 16 bases lay outside the gene matches. The DNA for the CDR3 is TGTGCCAGCAGTGTAGAGCAGGACAGGGGGCGATGGGATTCTGAAGCTTTCTTT. It is translated as CASSVEQDRGRWDSEAFF.

This clone has just a few counts. The chain recombines TRBV7-8 with TRBJ2-3; 10 nucleotides match TRBD1. The trim removed 2 bases at V and 2 bases at J, leaving 4 bases unmatched. The CDR3 extends over 16 amino acids. Looked up from germline, CDR1 is SGHVS and CDR2 is FQNEAQ. In DNA form, the CDR3 reads TGTGCCAGCAGCTTAAGGGACAGGGGCTTCACAGATACGCAGTATTTT. Its protein is CASSLRDRGFTDTQYF.

This sequence joins TRBV5-4 and TRBJ2-2, with 11 nucleotides matching TRBD2. After removal of 0 bases from V and 5 bases from J, the junction contained 9 bases not matched to a gene. CDR1 and CDR2 (germline): SGHNT, YYREEE (reference sequence). This CDR3 has 18 residues. The DNA of the CDR3 is TGTGCCAGCAGCTTGGCCGTGTCTAGCGGGGGGAAGACCGGGGAGCTGTTTTTT. Its protein is CASSLAVSSGGKTGELFF.

In this sample, this clone turned up a few times. The V and J genes are TRBV15 and TRBJ2-5, with 8 bases that match TRBD1. Germline CDR1 reads LNHNV; CDR2 reads YYDKDF (reference sequence). V gave up 0 bases and J gave up 5 bases; unmatched junction bases: 8. The CDR3 is 16 amino acids. The CDR3 bases are TGTGCCACCAGCAGAGATATTGGACAGGGTGGGGAGACCCAGTACTTC. Encoded protein: CATSRDIGQGGETQYF.

This clone was recorded once. The junction differs from germline at one of its ends, possibly a read error. This chain links TRBV7-7 with TRBJ2-3; possible D gene TRBD1, 5 bases. CDR3 length equals 16 residues. CDR1 is SSHAT and CDR2 is FNYEAQ in the germline V gene (reference sequence). This CDR3 reads CASSLGVQGPRDTQYF. CDR3 coding DNA: TGTGCTAGCAGCTTAGGTGTGCAGGGCCCGAGAGATACGCAGTATTTT.

The chain carries TRBV28 and TRBJ1-2; TRBD1 might be the D (5 bases). The ends were cut back, 3 bases at V and 1 base at J, with 12 bases in the middle. The germline gives CDR1 MDHEN, CDR2 SYDVKM. The CDR3 runs to 15 residues. This chain's CDR3 is CASSFSQVFNYGYTF. The DNA for the CDR3 is TGTGCCAGCAGTTTCTCACAGGTCTTTAACTATGGCTACACCTTC.

This sequence joins TRBV2 and TRBJ2-3; 11 bases are a match to TRBD2. V lost 5 bases and J lost 3; bases outside the gene matches: 4. The CDR3 runs 15 residues. Germline CDR1 reads SNHLY; CDR2 reads FYNNEI. The CDR3, as DNA: TGTGCCAGCAGTCCGTTAGCGGGGGGGACAGATACGCAGTATTTT. It yields the protein CASSPLAGGTDTQYF. Supplemented by reference TRBV2 and TRBJ2-3, the full variable domain reads EPEVTQTPSHQVTQMGQEVILRCVPISNHLYFYWYRQILGQKVEFLVSFYNNEISEKSEIFDDQFSVERPDGSNFTLKIRSTKLEDSAMYFCASSPLAGGTDTQYFGPGTRLTVL.

V is TRBV29-1 and J is TRBJ1-1; possible D gene TRBD1, 6 bases. This CDR3 has 12 amino acids. CDR1 is SQVTM, CDR2 ANQGSEA, per germline. Trimming removed 4 bases at V and 4 bases at J, with 10 bases between. In DNA form, the CDR3 reads TGCAGCGTTGGTCGACAGGTCACTGAAGCTTTCTTT. Protein sequence: CSVGRQVTEAFF.

The chain is built from TRBV10-1 and TRBJ2-3; 8 bases match TRBD2. V lost 4 bases and J lost 5; bases outside the gene matches: 5. CDR1 is WNHNN and CDR2 is SYGVQD in the germline V gene (reference sequence). CDR3 length equals 14 residues. The CDR3 is CASSGGLAVDTQYF. CDR3 DNA sequence: TGCGCCAGCAGTGGTGGACTAGCTGTAGATACGCAGTATTTT.

The chain combines TRBV5-6 with TRBJ2-7; 7 bases are a match to TRBD1. The CDR3 extends over 16 amino acids. Germline V gives CDR1 SGHDT, CDR2 YYEEEE. The trim removed 1 base at V and 1 base at J, leaving 8 bases unmatched. The CDR3 reads CASSLTGTALSYEQYF. The CDR3 DNA reads TGTGCCAGCAGCTTGACCGGGACAGCCCTTTCCTACGAGCAGTACTTC.

The chain couples TRBV4-3 to TRBJ2-1; tentatively, D is TRBD1 (5 bases). Looked up from germline, CDR1 is LGHNA and CDR2 is YSLEER. Trimming shortened V by 1 base and J by 3 bases, and 13 bases separated the two germline ends. CDR3 length equals 16 residues. The CDR3 protein is CASSQGFRTSYNEQFF. DNA for the CDR3: TGCGCCAGCAGCCAAGGTTTTCGGACAAGCTACAATGAGCAGTTCTTC.

This chain links TRBV7-9 with TRBJ1-2, with D possibly TRBD1 on 6 matching bases. CDR1 and CDR2 from the germline V gene are SEHNR and FQNEAQ (reference sequence). The CDR3 runs to 12 residues. V dropped 0 bases and J dropped 11 bases, with 10 bases sitting between them. The DNA for the CDR3 is TGTGCCAGCAGCTTAGCGGACAGTGGGTACACCTTC. Its protein product is CASSLADSGYTF.

The rearrangement links TRBV29-1 to TRBJ2-5; 9 positions match TRBD1. This CDR3 has 13 residues. J was trimmed by 3 bases and V by 7 bases; bases with no gene match: 6. Germline V gives CDR1 SQVTM, CDR2 ANQGSEA. The CDR3 DNA reads TGCAGCGCAAGGGACAGGGTCGAAGAGACCCAGTACTTC. It is translated as CSARDRVEETQYF. The variable domain in full, with the rest retrieved from reference TRBV29-1 and TRBJ2-5, is SAVISQKPSRDICQRGTSLTIQCQVDSQVTMMFWYRQQPGQSLTLIATANQGSEATYESGFVIDKFPISRPNLTFSTLTVSNMSPEDSSIYLCSARDRVEETQYFGPGTRLLVL.

The table lists this clone with a count of one. The chain recombines TRBV7-8 with TRBJ2-2, with 10 bases matching TRBD2. Per the germline V gene, CDR1 is SGHVS and CDR2 is FQNEAQ. The length of the CDR3 is 15 residues. The V segment lost 7 bases and the J segment 5 bases; nucleotides outside the gene matches: 7. CDR3 region: CASTVSGGPTGELFF. The CDR3 bases are TGTGCCAGCACCGTTAGCGGGGGGCCTACCGGGGAGCTGTTTTTT.

V is TRBV9 and J is TRBJ2-1; TRBD2 might be the D (7 bases). V lost 7 bases and J 5 bases, leaving 16 bases between the germline ends. CDR1 and CDR2 (germline): SGDLS, YYNGEE. The CDR3 has 14 residues. The CDR3, as DNA: TGTGCCAGCTGCCGGGGGGACACGGACAATGAGCAGTTCTTC. It encodes CASCRGDTDNEQFF.

This CDR3 reads CASSYSIGQPNGYTF. The DNA for the CDR3 is TGTGCCAGCAGTTACTCGATAGGACAGCCTAATGGCTACACCTTC. V usage is TRBV6-5 and J usage is TRBJ1-2; D is perhaps TRBD1 (6 bases). The V and J ends lost 0 bases and 6 bases respectively, with 14 bases between them. Germline V gives CDR1 MNHEY, CDR2 SVGAGI. The CDR3 extends over 15 amino acids.

The chain couples TRBV13 to TRBJ1-3, with D possibly being TRBD1 (6 bases). CDR1 PRHDT and CDR2 FYEKMQ come from the germline V gene (reference sequence). The V end was cut by 3 bases, the J end by 0 bases, with 18 bases between. This CDR3 region has 18 residues. The CDR3 DNA follows: TGTGCCAGCAGCTTTTCCCTAGGACAGAAATACTCTGGAAACACCATATATTTT. It specifies CASSFSLGQKYSGNTIYF.